The 19 T cell receptor beta chains in this list originate from one sample, sequenced in a study of human T cells and chemical hapten exposure. TCRdb fed the RACE reads into MiXCR, producing one record per CDR3 protein. The sample holds about 140,000 distinct CDR3 sequences; 12% are singletons and the top ten take under 1.5%. Time point reported: patch test 2, 6 weeks after DPC sensitization. Treatment described: therapeutic diphenylcyclopropenone sensitization with weekly scalp DPC. The starting material was whole blood, obtained in connection with sensitization to the hapten diphenylcyclopropenone (DPC). Source of these receptors: a woman aged 45-60 years with alopecia areata. Some clones in this sample may be carry-over from other donors' samples.

The sample holds a few counts of this clonotype. The chain is built from TRBV7-9 and TRBJ1-5; tentatively, D is TRBD1 (6 bases). Trimming pared 5 bases from V and 7 bases from J, leaving 15 bases between. The germline gives CDR1 SEHNR, CDR2 FQNEAQ (reference sequence). The CDR3 contains 14 residues. The CDR3 protein is CASSEQNGQQPQHF. The CDR3, as DNA: TGTGCCAGCAGCGAACAAAACGGACAGCAGCCCCAGCATTTT. The variable domain in full, completed from reference TRBV7-9 and TRBJ1-5, reads DTGVSQNPRHKITKRGQNVTFRCDPISEHNRLYWYRQTLGQGPEFLTYFQNEAQLEKSRLLSDRFSAERPKGSFSTLEIQRTEQGDSAMYLCASSEQNGQQPQHFGDGTRLSIL.

This clonotype was counted at least ten times. The chain is built from TRBV11-2 and TRBJ1-1; D is possibly TRBD1 (6 bases). Per the germline V gene, CDR1 is SGHAT and CDR2 is FQNNGV. This CDR3 has 14 residues. Trimming took off 3 bases at V and 4 bases at J, with 12 bases between the two ends. The CDR3 loop reads CASSFAGVGTEAFF. CDR3 in DNA: TGTGCCAGCAGCTTCGCAGGGGTGGGCACTGAAGCTTTCTTT. The whole variable domain, filled in from reference TRBV11-2 and TRBJ1-1, reads EAGVAQSPRYKIIEKRQSVAFWCNPISGHATLYWYQQILGQGPKLLIQFQNNGVVDDSQLPKDRFSAERLKGVDSTLKIQPAKLEDSAVYLCASSFAGVGTEAFFGQGTRLTVV.

V gene TRBV29-1 combines with J gene TRBJ2-1; maybe TRBD2 (6 bases). Germline-derived CDR1 and CDR2 are SQVTM and ANQGSEA. The CDR3 has 13 amino acids. The ends were cut back, 8 bases at V and 1 base at J, with 12 bases in the middle. This chain's CDR3 is CSLSGRSYNEQFF. CDR3 nucleotide sequence: TGCAGCCTCAGCGGGCGATCCTACAATGAGCAGTTCTTC.

This clonotype came up many times. The chain uses TRBV6-5 and TRBJ1-2; tentatively, D is TRBD1 (6 bases). V was pared by 0 bases and J by 4 bases, with 21 bases between. Per the germline V gene, CDR1 is MNHEY and CDR2 is SVGAGI. The CDR3 spans 18 residues. Here the CDR3 DNA reads TGTGCCAGCAGTTACTCGCGGGGCAGGGGAGTGGGGCCCTATGGCTACACCTTC. Residues: CASSYSRGRGVGPYGYTF.

This clonotype has only a few counts. The chain joins TRBV3-1 to TRBJ2-7; the D is unclear. V was clipped by 6 bases and J by 2 bases, with 11 bases between them. This CDR3 contains 13 residues. Germline V gives CDR1 LGHDT, CDR2 YNNKEL (reference sequence). The CDR3 sequence is CASSSPPTYEQYF. The CDR3 coding sequence is TGTGCCAGCAGTTCGCCTCCAACCTACGAGCAGTACTTC.

There are many counts of this clonotype. The chain carries TRBV6-5 and TRBJ2-1; D is undetermined. V lost 5 bases, J lost 0 bases, and 11 bases lay in between. This CDR3 has 15 amino acids. The germline CDR1 and CDR2 sequences are MNHEY and SVGAGI. The CDR3 sequence: CASSPVEASYNEQFF. CDR3 in DNA: TGTGCCAGCAGTCCCGTAGAGGCCTCCTACAATGAGCAGTTCTTC.

The rearrangement links TRBV3-1 to TRBJ2-1; 14 positions agree with TRBD2. This CDR3 is 16 amino acids long. Per the germline V gene, CDR1 is LGHDT and CDR2 is YNNKEL (reference sequence). V gave up 4 bases and J gave up 5 bases; unmatched junction bases: 4. The CDR3 sequence: CASSRVTSGRDNEQFF. The CDR3 DNA sequence: TGTGCCAGCAGCCGAGTGACTAGCGGGAGGGACAATGAGCAGTTCTTC.

Only a few counts were recorded for this clonotype. The rearrangement joins TRBV7-3 to TRBJ2-1, with 14 bases matching TRBD2. V shed 5 bases and J 15 bases; nucleotides not matched to a gene: 6. This CDR3 spans 13 amino acids. Germline V lookup: CDR1 SGHTA, CDR2 FQGTGA. Here the CDR3 reads CASSTGTSGSAFF. As DNA, the CDR3 is TGTGCCAGCAGCACAGGGACTAGCGGGAGTGCGTTCTTC.

This clonotype was seen only a few times. This chain links TRBV6-5 with TRBJ2-5; 7 positions match TRBD2. V trimming: 2 bases; J trimming: 4 bases; junction bases outside the gene matches: 10. This CDR3 spans 16 amino acids. Germline assignment: CDR1 MNHEY and CDR2 SVGAGI. The CDR3 loop reads CASSYRAGEGRETQYF. The DNA of the CDR3 is TGTGCCAGCAGTTACCGGGCGGGGGAGGGCCGAGAGACCCAGTACTTC.

This clonotype was found a few times. The chain combines TRBV10-1 with TRBJ2-5; 11 bases match TRBD2. CDR3 length equals 16 residues. Looked up from germline, CDR1 is WNHNN and CDR2 is SYGVQD (reference sequence). J lost 4 bases, V lost 2 bases, and 6 bases had no gene match. CDR3 loop: CASSETSGSFGETQYF. The CDR3 DNA is TGCGCCAGCAGTGAGACTAGCGGGAGCTTCGGAGAGACCCAGTACTTC.

The chain joins TRBV10-3 to TRBJ1-1; 7 nucleotides align to TRBD1. The CDR3 has 14 residues. The V segment lost 3 bases and the J segment 3 bases; nucleotides outside the gene matches: 4. Germline values: CDR1 ENHRY, CDR2 SYGVKD. The CDR3 loop is CAISEGGSDTEAFF. For the CDR3, the DNA is TGTGCCATCAGTGAAGGGGGCTCGGACACTGAAGCTTTCTTT.

The rearrangement uses TRBV10-3 and TRBJ2-7, with D uncertain. This CDR3 has 17 amino acids. V was clipped by 3 bases and J by 0 bases, with 18 bases between them. Germline V lookup: CDR1 ENHRY, CDR2 SYGVKD. CDR3 sequence (DNA): TGTGCCATCAGTGATGGAAGAGGAGTTTCAAGCTCCTACGAGCAGTACTTC. Its translation: CAISDGRGVSSSYEQYF.

This clonotype was counted only a few times. The V gene is TRBV27, the J gene TRBJ2-3; D gene ambiguous. Trimming took off 8 bases at V and 2 bases at J, with 11 bases between the two ends. This CDR3 is built from 13 residues. Germline V gives CDR1 MNHEY, CDR2 SMNVEV (reference sequence). Written as DNA, the CDR3 is TGTGCCAGCTGTCAGCTTCCCACAGATACGCAGTATTTT. It encodes CASCQLPTDTQYF.

The chain carries TRBV7-2 and TRBJ2-7, with 10 bases that match TRBD1. Per germline, CDR1 SGHTA and CDR2 FQGNSA. The V and J ends lost 7 bases and 5 bases, in that order; junction bases with no gene match: 8. CDR3 length equals 14 residues. DNA for the CDR3: TGTGCCAGCACCCGGGGGACAGGGGTACACGAGCAGTACTTC. This encodes CASTRGTGVHEQYF. Full variable domain (remainder filled in from reference TRBV7-2 and TRBJ2-7): GAGVSQSPSNKVTEKGKDVELRCDPISGHTALYWYRQSLGQGLEFLIYFQGNSAPDKSGLPSDRFSAERTGGSVSTLTIQRTQQEDSAVYLCASTRGTGVHEQYFGPGTRLTVT.

The chain uses TRBV9 and TRBJ2-5, with 8 positions matching TRBD1. The V gene end was trimmed by 0 bases and the J gene end by 5 bases; junction bases not matched to a gene: 6. The CDR3 loop spans 15 amino acids. The germline gives CDR1 SGDLS, CDR2 YYNGEE. CDR3 in amino acids: CASSVVQGAGETQYF. The CDR3 region has the DNA TGTGCCAGCAGCGTAGTTCAGGGGGCAGGGGAGACCCAGTACTTC. Drawing the rest from reference TRBV9 and TRBJ2-5, the complete variable domain is DSGVTQTPKHLITATGQRVTLRCSPRSGDLSVYWYQQSLDQGLQFLIQYYNGEERAKGNILERFSAQQFPDLHSELNLSSLELGDSALYFCASSVVQGAGETQYFGPGTRLLVL.

This clonotype was seen a handful of times. The chain combines TRBV5-4 with TRBJ1-1, with 10 bases aligning to TRBD1. The germline V gene has CDR1 SGHNT and CDR2 YYREEE (reference sequence). This CDR3 is built from 16 residues. The ends lost 0 bases at V and 0 bases at J; junction bases unmatched: 2. The CDR3 bases are TGTGCCAGCAGCTTGGCCGGGACAGGGGTGAACACTGAAGCTTTCTTT. This codes for CASSLAGTGVNTEAFF.

This clonotype was counted ten times or more. The CDR3 bases are TGCAGCGTGGGCGACAGGGGTCGGAGGTACAATGAGCAGTTCTTC. Its translation is CSVGDRGRRYNEQFF. The chain carries TRBV29-1 and TRBJ2-1, with 8 bases lining up with TRBD1. The CDR3 is made up of 15 amino acids. V gave up 6 bases and J gave up 4 bases; unmatched junction bases: 11. Germline CDR1 and CDR2: SQVTM and ANQGSEA.

J is TRBJ1-3 and V is TRBV12-3 or TRBV12-4; unclear D gene. There are 13 residues in the CDR3. The V and J ends lost 6 bases and 3 bases respectively, with 9 bases between them. The CDR3 coding sequence is TGTGCCAGCAGGAGGGCACTTGGAAACACCATATATTTT. Its translation is CASRRALGNTIYF.

This clonotype was seen just once. The V gene is TRBV20-1, the J gene TRBJ2-6, with D uncertain. The CDR3 consists of 15 residues. In germline, CDR1 is DFQATT, CDR2 SNEGSKA (reference sequence). V lost 6 bases and J lost 0, with 12 bases in between. In DNA form, the CDR3 reads TGCAGTGCCACCTTGCAGCACTCTGGGGCCAACGTCCTGACTTTC. This codes for CSATLQHSGANVLTF.